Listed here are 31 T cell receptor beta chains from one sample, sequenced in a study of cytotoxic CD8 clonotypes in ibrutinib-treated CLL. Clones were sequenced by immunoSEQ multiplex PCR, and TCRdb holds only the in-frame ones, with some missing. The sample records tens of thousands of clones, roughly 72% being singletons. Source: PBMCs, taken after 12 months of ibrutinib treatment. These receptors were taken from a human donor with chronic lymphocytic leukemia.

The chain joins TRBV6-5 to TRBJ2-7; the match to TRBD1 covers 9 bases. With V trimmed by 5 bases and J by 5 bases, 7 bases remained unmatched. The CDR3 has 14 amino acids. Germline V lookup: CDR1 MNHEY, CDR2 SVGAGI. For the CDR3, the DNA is TGTGCCAGCAGTCACCGGGACAGGGTTCACGAGCAGTACTTC. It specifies CASSHRDRVHEQYF.

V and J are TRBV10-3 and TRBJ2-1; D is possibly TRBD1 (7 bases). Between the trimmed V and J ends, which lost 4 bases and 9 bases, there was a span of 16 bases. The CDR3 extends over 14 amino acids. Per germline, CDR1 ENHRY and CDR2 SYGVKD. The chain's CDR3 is CAISGTGVGGEQFF. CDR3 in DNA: TGTGCCATCAGTGGTACAGGGGTGGGGGGTGAGCAGTTCTTC.

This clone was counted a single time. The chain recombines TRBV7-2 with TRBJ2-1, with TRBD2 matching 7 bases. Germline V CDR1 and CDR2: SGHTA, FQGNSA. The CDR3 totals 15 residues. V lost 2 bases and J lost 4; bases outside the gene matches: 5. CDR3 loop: CASSLTAGIYNEQFF. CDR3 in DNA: TGTGCCAGCAGCTTAACAGCGGGGATTTACAATGAGCAGTTCTTC. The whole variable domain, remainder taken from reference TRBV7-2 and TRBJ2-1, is GAGVSQSPSNKVTEKGKDVELRCDPISGHTALYWYRQSLGQGLEFLIYFQGNSAPDKSGLPSDRFSAERTGGSVSTLTIQRTQQEDSAVYLCASSLTAGIYNEQFFGPGTRLTVL.

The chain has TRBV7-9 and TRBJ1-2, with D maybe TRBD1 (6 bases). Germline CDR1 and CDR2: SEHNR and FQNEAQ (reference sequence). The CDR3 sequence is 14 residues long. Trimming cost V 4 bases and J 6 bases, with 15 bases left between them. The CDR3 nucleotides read TGTGCCAGCAGCTCCTGGACAGAAACAAATGGCTACACCTTC. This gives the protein CASSSWTETNGYTF.

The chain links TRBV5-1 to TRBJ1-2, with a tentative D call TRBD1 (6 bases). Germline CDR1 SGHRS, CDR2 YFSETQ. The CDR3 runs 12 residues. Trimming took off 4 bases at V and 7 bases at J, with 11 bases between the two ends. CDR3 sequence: CASSVKTGGYTF. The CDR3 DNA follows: TGCGCCAGCAGCGTGAAGACAGGTGGCTACACCTTC.

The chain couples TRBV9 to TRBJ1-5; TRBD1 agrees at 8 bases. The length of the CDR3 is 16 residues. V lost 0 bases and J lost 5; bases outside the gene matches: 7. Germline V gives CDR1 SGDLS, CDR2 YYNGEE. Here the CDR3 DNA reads TGTGCCAGCAGCGTAGGGGCTCAGGGGGCATATCAGCCCCAGCATTTT. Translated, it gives CASSVGAQGAYQPQHF. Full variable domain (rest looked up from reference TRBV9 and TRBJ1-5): DSGVTQTPKHLITATGQRVTLRCSPRSGDLSVYWYQQSLDQGLQFLIQYYNGEERAKGNILERFSAQQFPDLHSELNLSSLELGDSALYFCASSVGAQGAYQPQHFGDGTRLSIL.

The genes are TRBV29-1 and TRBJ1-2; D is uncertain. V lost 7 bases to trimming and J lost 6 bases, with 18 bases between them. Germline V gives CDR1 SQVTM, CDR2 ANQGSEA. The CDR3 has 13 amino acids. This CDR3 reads CSAEEGGSDGYTF. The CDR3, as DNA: TGCAGCGCTGAGGAGGGAGGAAGCGATGGCTACACCTTC. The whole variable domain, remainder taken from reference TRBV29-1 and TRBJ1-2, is SAVISQKPSRDICQRGTSLTIQCQVDSQVTMMFWYRQQPGQSLTLIATANQGSEATYESGFVIDKFPISRPNLTFSTLTVSNMSPEDSSIYLCSAEEGGSDGYTFGSGTRLTVV.

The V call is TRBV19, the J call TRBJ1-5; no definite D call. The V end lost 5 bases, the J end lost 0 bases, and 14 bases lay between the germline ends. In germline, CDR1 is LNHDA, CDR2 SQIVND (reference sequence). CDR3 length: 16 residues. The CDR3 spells CASSVLADYSNQPQHF. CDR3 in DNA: TGTGCCAGTAGTGTACTCGCTGACTATAGCAATCAGCCCCAGCATTTT. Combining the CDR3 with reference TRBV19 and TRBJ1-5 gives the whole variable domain DGGITQSPKYLFRKEGQNVTLSCEQNLNHDAMYWYRQDPGQGLRLIYYSQIVNDFQKGDIAEGYSVSREKKESFPLTVTSAQKNPTAFYLCASSVLADYSNQPQHFGDGTRLSIL.

The CDR3, as DNA: TGTGCCTGGAGTGTGGGCGGATTTCCTAGTTCACCCCTCCACTTT. Translation gives CAWSVGGFPSSPLHF. J is TRBJ1-6 and V is TRBV30; D is unclear. Germline CDR1 is GTSNPN and CDR2 is SVGIG (reference sequence). The CDR3 is 15 amino acids. Trimming pared 0 bases from V and 9 bases from J, leaving 15 bases between.

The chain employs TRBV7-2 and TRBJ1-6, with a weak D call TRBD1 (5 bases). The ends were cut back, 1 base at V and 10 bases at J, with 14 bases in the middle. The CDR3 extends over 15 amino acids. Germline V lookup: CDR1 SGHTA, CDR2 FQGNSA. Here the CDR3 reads CASSLDFRVESPLHF. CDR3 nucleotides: TGTGCCAGCAGCTTAGATTTCAGGGTGGAATCACCCCTCCACTTT. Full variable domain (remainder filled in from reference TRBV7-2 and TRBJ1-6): GAGVSQSPSNKVTEKGKDVELRCDPISGHTALYWYRQSLGQGLEFLIYFQGNSAPDKSGLPSDRFSAERTGGSVSTLTIQRTQQEDSAVYLCASSLDFRVESPLHFGNGTRLTVT.

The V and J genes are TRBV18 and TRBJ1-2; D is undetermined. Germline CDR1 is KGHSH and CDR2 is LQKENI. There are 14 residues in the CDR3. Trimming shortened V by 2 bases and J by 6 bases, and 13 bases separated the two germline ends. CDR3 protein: CASSPTIRADGYTF. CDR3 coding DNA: TGTGCCAGCTCACCAACTATCCGGGCGGATGGCTACACCTTC.

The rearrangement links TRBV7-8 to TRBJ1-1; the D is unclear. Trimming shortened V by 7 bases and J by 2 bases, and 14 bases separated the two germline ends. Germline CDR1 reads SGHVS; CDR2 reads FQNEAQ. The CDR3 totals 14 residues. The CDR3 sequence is CASKTRQENTEAFF. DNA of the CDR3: TGTGCCAGCAAAACAAGGCAGGAAAACACTGAAGCTTTCTTT.

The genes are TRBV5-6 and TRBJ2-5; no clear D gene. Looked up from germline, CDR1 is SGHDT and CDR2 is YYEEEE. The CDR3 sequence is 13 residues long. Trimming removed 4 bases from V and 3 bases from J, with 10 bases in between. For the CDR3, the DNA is TGTGCCAGCAGCAGAAGAGTAAAAGAGACCCAGTACTTC. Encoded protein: CASSRRVKETQYF.

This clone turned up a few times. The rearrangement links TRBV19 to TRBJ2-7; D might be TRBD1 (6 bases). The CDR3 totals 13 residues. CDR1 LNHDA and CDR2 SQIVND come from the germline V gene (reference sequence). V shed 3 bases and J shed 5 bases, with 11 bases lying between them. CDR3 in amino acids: CASSIYRDDEQYF. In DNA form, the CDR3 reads TGTGCCAGTAGTATCTACAGGGACGACGAGCAGTACTTC.

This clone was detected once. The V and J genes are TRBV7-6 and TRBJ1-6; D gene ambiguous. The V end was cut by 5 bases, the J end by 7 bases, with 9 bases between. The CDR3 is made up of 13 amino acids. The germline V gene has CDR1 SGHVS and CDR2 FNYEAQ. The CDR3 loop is CASSLDGNSPLHF. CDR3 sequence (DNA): TGTGCCAGCAGCCTGGACGGGAATTCACCCCTCCACTTT.

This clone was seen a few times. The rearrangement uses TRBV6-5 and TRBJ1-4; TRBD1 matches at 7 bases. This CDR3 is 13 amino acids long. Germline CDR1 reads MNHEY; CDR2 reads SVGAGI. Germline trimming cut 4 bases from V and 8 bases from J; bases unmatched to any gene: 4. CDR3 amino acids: CASSLQGGEKLFF. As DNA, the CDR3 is TGTGCCAGCAGTTTGCAGGGGGGAGAAAAACTGTTTTTT.

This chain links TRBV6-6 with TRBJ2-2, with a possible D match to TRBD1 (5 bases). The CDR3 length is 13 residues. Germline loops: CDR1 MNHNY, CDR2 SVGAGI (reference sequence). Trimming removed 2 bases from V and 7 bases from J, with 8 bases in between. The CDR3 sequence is CASSYEGDGELFF. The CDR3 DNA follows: TGTGCCAGCAGTTACGAAGGGGACGGGGAGCTGTTTTTT.

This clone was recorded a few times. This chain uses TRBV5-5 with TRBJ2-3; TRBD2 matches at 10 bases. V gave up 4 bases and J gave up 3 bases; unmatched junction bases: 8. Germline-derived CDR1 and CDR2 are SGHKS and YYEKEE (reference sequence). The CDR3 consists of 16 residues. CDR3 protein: CASSPTLAGGTDTQYF. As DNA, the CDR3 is TGTGCCAGCAGCCCAACCTTAGCGGGGGGTACAGATACGCAGTATTTT.

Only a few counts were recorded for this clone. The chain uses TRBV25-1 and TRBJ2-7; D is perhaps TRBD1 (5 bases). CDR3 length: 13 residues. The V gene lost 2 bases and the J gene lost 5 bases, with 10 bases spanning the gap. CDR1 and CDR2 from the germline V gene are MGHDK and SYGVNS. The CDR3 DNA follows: TGTGCCAGCAGTGAACAGGGTTGGGACGAGCAGTACTTC. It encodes CASSEQGWDEQYF.

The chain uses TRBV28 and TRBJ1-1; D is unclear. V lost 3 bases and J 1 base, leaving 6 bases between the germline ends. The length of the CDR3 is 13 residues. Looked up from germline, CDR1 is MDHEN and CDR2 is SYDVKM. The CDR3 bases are TGTGCCAGCAGTTTGGTACAGAACACTGAAGCTTTCTTT. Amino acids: CASSLVQNTEAFF.

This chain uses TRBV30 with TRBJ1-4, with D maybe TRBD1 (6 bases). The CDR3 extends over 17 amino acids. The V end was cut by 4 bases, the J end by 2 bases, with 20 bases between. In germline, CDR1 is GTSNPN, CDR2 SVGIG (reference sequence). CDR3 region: CAWIPDRWRSTNEKLFF. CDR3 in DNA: TGTGCCTGGATTCCTGACAGGTGGAGAAGTACTAATGAAAAACTGTTTTTT.

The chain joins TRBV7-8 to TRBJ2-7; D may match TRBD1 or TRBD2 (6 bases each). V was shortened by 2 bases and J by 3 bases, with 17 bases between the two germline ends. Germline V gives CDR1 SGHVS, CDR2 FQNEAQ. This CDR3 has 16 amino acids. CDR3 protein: CASSLTRTGRFYEQYF. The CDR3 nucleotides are TGTGCCAGCAGCTTAACTCGTACAGGGAGGTTCTACGAGCAGTACTTC. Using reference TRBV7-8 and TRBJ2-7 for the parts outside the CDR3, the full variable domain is GAGVSQSPRYKVAKRGQDVALRCDPISGHVSLFWYQQALGQGPEFLTYFQNEAQLDKSGLPSDRFFAERPEGSVSTLKIQRTQQEDSAVYLCASSLTRTGRFYEQYFGPGTRLTVT.

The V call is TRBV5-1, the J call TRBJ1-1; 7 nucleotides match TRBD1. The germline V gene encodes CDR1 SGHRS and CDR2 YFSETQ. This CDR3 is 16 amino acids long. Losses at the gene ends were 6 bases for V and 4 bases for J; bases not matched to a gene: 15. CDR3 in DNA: TGCGCCAGCAAGGAACTCGGGACAGCGATTCTCACTGAAGCTTTCTTT. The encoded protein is CASKELGTAILTEAFF.

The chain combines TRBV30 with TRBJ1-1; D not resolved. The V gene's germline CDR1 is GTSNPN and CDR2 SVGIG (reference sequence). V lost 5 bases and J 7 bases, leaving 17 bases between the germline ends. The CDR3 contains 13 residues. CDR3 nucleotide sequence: TGTGCCTGGGCCGGGCCCTGGACGGGTGAAGCTTTCTTT. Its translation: CAWAGPWTGEAFF.

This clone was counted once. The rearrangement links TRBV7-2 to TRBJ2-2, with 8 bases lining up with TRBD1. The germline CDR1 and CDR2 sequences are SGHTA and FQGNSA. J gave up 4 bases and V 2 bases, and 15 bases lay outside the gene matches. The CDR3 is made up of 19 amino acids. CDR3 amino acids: CASSLIPPGAGGITGELFF. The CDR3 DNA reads TGTGCCAGCAGCTTAATTCCCCCCGGGGCAGGGGGCATCACCGGGGAGCTGTTTTTT.

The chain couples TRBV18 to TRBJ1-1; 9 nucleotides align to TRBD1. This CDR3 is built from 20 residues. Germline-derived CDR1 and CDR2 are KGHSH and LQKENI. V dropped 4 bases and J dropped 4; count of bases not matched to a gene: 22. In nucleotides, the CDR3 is TGTGCCAGCTCACAACTACCGGGACAGGGTGTCATGAGAGCGGGCACTGAAGCTTTCTTT. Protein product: CASSQLPGQGVMRAGTEAFF.

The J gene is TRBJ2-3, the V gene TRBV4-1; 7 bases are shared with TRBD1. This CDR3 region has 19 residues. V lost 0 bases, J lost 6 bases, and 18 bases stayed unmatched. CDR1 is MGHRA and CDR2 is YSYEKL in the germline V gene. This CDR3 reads CASSQDNLVGQPAPDTQYF. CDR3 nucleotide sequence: TGCGCCAGCAGCCAAGATAACTTAGTGGGACAGCCGGCTCCGGATACGCAGTATTTT.

The CDR3 spells CASSLPDYEQYF. CDR3 sequence (DNA): TGTGCCAGCAGCTTGCCGGACTACGAGCAGTACTTC. The genes are TRBV7-8 and TRBJ2-7; D ambiguous. CDR1 and CDR2 from the germline V gene are SGHVS and FQNEAQ. Trimming cost V 3 bases and J 3 bases, with 6 bases left between them. The CDR3 runs to 12 residues. Full variable domain (remainder filled in from reference TRBV7-8 and TRBJ2-7): GAGVSQSPRYKVAKRGQDVALRCDPISGHVSLFWYQQALGQGPEFLTYFQNEAQLDKSGLPSDRFFAERPEGSVSTLKIQRTQQEDSAVYLCASSLPDYEQYFGPGTRLTVT.

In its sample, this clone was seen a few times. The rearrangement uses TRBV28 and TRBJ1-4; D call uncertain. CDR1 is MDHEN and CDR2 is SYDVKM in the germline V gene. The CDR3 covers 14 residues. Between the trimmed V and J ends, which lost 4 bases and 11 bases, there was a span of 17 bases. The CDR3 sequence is CASSSLDLVAKLFF. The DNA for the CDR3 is TGTGCCAGCAGTTCTTTGGACCTGGTGGCGAAACTGTTTTTT.

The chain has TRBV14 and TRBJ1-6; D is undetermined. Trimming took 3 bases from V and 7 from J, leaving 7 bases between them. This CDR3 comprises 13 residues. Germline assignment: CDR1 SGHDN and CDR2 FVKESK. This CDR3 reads CASSQYNNSPLHF. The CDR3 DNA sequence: TGTGCCAGCAGCCAGTATAACAATTCACCCCTCCACTTT.

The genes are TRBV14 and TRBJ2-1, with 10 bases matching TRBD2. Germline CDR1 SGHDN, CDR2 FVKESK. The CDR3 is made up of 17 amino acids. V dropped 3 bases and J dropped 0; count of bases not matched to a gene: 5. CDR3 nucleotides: TGTGCCAGCAGCCATATTAGCGGGGGGCTCTCCTACAATGAGCAGTTCTTC. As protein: CASSHISGGLSYNEQFF.